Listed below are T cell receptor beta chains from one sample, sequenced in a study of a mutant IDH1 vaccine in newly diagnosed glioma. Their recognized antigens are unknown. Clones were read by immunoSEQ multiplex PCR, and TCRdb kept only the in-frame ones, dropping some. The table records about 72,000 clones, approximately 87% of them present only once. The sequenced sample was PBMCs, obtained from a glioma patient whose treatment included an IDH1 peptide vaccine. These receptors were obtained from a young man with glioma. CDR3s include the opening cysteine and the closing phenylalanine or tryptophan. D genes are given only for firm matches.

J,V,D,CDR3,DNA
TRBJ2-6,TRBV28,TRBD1,CASSLDRGSGANVLTF,TGTGCCAGCAGTTTGGACAGGGGGTCTGGGGCCAACGTCCTGACTTTC
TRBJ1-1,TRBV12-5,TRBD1,CASGLGQGLNEAFF,TGTGCTAGTGGTTTGGGACAGGGGTTGAATGAAGCTTTCTTT
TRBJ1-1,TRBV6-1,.,CASSEIGTNTEAFF,TGTGCCAGCAGTGAAATCGGCACCAACACTGAAGCTTTCTTT
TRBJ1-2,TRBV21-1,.,CASSILIATETYGYTF,TGTGCCAGCAGTATCCTTATAGCTACAGAGACCTATGGCTACACCTTC
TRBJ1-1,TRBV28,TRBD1,CASSFLQGFGFPHLNTEAFF,TGTGCCAGCAGTTTCCTACAGGGGTTCGGGTTCCCTCATTTGAACACTGAAGCTTTCTTT
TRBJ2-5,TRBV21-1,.,CASSPSAGGAEETQYF,TGTGCCAGCAGCCCATCCGCGGGTGGGGCGGAAGAGACCCAGTACTTC
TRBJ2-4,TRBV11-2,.,CASSLASLIAKNIQYF,TGTGCCAGCAGCTTAGCCTCTCTGATAGCCAAAAACATTCAGTACTTC
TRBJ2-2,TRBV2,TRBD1,CASSGVGQANTGELFF,TGTGCCAGCAGTGGGGTTGGACAGGCTAACACCGGGGAGCTGTTTTTT
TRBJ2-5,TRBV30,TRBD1,CAWSVGTGQETQYF,TGTGCCTGGAGTGTTGGGACAGGACAAGAGACCCAGTACTTC
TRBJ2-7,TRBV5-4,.,CASSLAPGRSDEQYF,TGTGCCAGCAGCTTGGCCCCGGGACGGTCGGACGAGCAGTACTTC